Sequencing of this T cell receptor beta chain was carried out in a study of cytomegalovirus exposure and HLA in healthy donors. The germline CDR1 and CDR2 sequences are LGHNA and YNFKEQ. The CDR3 is made up of 16 amino acids. Germline trimming cut 0 bases from V and 7 bases from J; bases unmatched to any gene: 5. Sequencing used immunoSEQ multiplex PCR; TCRdb keeps in-frame clones, though not all of them. This table has some 170,000 clones, approximately 86% appearing once. The receptor was derived from a man between 18 and 29 years old in good health and CMV-seropositive. The sample was PBMCs. The chain carries TRBV4-2 and TRBJ2-1, with 11 bases identical to TRBD2. As DNA, the CDR3 is TGTGCCAGCAGCCAAGATGAATTAGCGGGAGGGAATGAGCAGTTCTTC. Encoded protein: CASSQDELAGGNEQFF.